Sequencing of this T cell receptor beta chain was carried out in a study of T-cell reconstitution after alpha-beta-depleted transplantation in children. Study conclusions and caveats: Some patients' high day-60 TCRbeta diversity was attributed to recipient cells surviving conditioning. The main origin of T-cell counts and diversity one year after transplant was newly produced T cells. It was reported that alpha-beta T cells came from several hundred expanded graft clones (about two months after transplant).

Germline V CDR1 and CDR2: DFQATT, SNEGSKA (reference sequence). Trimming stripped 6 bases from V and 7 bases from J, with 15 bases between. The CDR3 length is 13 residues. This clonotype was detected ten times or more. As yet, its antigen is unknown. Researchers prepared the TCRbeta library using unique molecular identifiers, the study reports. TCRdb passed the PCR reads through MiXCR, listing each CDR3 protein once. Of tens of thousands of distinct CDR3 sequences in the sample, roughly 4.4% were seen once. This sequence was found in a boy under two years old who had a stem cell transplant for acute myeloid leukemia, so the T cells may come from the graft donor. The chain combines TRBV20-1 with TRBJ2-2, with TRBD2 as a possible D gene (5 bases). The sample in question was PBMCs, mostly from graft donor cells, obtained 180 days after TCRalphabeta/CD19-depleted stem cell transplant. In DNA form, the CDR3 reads TGCAGTGCAACCGCAGCCGGGGTCGGGGAGCTGTTTTTT. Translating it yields CSATAAGVGELFF.